The sequence of this T cell receptor (beta chain) was determined in a study of cytotoxic CD8 clonotypes in ibrutinib-treated CLL (dated by TCRdb to the early 2020s). Background for the entire study: The cohort had some eleven relapsed/refractory and 15 treatment-naive patients; some 17 were IGHV unmutated. Patients were still on ibrutinib when every remission and progressive disease sample was collected. On average, each sample yielded around 270,000 productive templates and 80,000 to 95,000 productive rearrangements. Partial responses were observed in approximately 24 patients and complete responses in 2; after a median follow-up of 68 months, remission was maintained in approximately 14 patients and progression was observed in approximately 12. Cryopreserved peripheral blood mononuclear cells were obtained prior to treatment, at the time of response, and at either disease progression or sustained remission. Response samples were obtained after a median of 12 months of treatment, with a range of roughly 6 to 36 months. Longitudinal samples were obtainable from about 30% of the roughly 90 participants in the trial. Overall study results and their limits: At baseline, clonality was higher than in age-matched healthy donors and showed a strong correlation with circulating CD8+ T-cell counts. Public clonotypes were found to be uncommon and were observed to contract or remain stable during treatment; the increase in clonality was shown to reflect expansion of private clonotypes at ibrutinib response. Lymph node repertoires were not examined, and the timing of sampling was not matched between patients in sustained remission and those whose disease progressed. Clonality rose at ibrutinib response, remained stable during sustained remission, and dropped back toward baseline at progression.

V lost 6 bases and J lost 6 bases, and the count of bases not matched to a germline gene is 6. The CDR3 runs 14 amino acids, cysteine and phenylalanine included. Of all the DNA, just the CDR3 is kept, 42 bases in frame from base 1. The germline V gene gives CDR1 as MNHNS and CDR2 as SASEGT. In light of the paper, this sample's time point label describes: less than 30 months on ibrutinib. For TCR beta library preparation, about 2.1 micrograms of genomic DNA were extracted from the cryopreserved PBMCs. Longitudinal blood samples from CLL patients on ibrutinib monotherapy underwent high-throughput TCR beta sequencing. Patients were enrolled in a phase 2 open-label single-center ibrutinib monotherapy trial. A MiSeq instrument was used for deep resolution sequencing, which targeted depths ranging from 1 in 1 million up to 1 in 200,000 T cells, with coverage averaging 10x for each clonotype. The immunoSEQ hsTCRB Kit was used to generate TCR beta libraries. Concerning the study's data processing: ImmunoSEQ Data Assistant and ImmunoSEQ Analyzer were used for data analysis, and V, D and J genes were assigned according to IMGT definitions. Clonality, with values ranging from 0 to 1, was calculated as one minus the normalized Shannon entropy of productive rearrangement frequencies. Only overrepresented clonotypes making up at least 0.05% of the repertoire of each patient were included in the public clonotype analysis. Some 13 age-matched healthy donor repertoires from immuneACCESS served as clonality controls. TCRdb limited this immuneACCESS table to in-frame rearrangements with V and J called. A share of clones is missing; checked studies link under half to unresolved V genes, and the rest is unexplained. V and J calls and clone size are copied from that table; D and trimming were computed from the DNA. The sample records 150,000 to 250,000 clones, around 70% of which are singletons. The ten top clones hold under 15% of the sample.

Comment on this clone: Its cognate antigen has yet to be identified. No base quality information exists; no much larger clone differs at one position.

The receptor chain draws on TRBV6-1 and TRBJ2-5; TRBD1 lines up with 11 middle nucleotides. Source: PBMCs, taken after 24 months of ibrutinib treatment. The receptor comes from a human donor with chronic lymphocytic leukemia. The CDR3 reads CASRADRGPKTQYF. The nucleotide sequence reads as follows: TGTGCCAGCAGGGCGGACAGGGGGCCCAAGACCCAGTACTTC.